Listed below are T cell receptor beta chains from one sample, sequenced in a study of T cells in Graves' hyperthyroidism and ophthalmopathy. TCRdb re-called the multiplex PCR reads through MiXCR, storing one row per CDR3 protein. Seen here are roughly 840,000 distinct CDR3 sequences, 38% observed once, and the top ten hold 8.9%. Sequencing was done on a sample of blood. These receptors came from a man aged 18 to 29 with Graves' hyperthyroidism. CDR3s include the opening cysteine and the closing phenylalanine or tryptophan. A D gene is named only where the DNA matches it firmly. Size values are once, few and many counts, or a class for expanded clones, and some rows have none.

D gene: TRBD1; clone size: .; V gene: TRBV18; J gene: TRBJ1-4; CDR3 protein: CASSPMGTANEKLFF; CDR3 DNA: TGTGCCAGCTCACCGATGGGGACAGCGAATGAAAAACTGTTTTTT
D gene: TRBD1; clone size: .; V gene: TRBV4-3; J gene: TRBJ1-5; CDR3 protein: CASSQGTGDDQPQHF; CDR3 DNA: TGCGCCAGCAGCCAAGGGACAGGGGACGATCAGCCCCAGCATTTT
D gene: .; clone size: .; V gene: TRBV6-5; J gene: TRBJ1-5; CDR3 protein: CASSYSIYQPQHF; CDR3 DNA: TGTGCCAGCAGTTACTCGATTTATCAGCCCCAGCATTTT
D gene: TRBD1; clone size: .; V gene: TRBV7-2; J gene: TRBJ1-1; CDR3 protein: CASSLQGVGVTFF; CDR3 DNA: TGTGCCAGCAGCTTACAGGGGGTCGGGGTAACTTTCTTT
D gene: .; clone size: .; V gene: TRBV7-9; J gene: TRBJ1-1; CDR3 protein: CASSLAGGRVTEAFF; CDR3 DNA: TGTGCCAGCAGCTTAGCAGGGGGACGGGTAACTGAAGCTTTCTTT
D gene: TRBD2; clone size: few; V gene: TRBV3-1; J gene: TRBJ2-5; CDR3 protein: CASSPRGGQQETQYF; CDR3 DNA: TGTGCCAGCAGCCCTCGCGGGGGGCAGCAAGAGACCCAGTACTTC
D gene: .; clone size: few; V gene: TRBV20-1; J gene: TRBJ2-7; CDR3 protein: CSARDDLGSYEQYF; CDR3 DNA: TGCAGTGCTAGAGACGACCTCGGCTCCTACGAGCAGTACTTC
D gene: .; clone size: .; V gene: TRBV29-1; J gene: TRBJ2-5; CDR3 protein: CSGWRNQETQYF; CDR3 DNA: TGCAGCGGTTGGCGGAACCAAGAGACCCAGTACTTC
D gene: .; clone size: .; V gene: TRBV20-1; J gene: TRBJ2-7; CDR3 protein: CSAGDPSSSGEQYF; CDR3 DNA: TGCAGTGCTGGAGACCCCTCTAGCTCTGGGGAGCAGTACTTC
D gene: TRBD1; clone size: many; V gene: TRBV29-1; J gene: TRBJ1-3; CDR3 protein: CSVEGDRDVGNTIYF; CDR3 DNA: TGCAGCGTTGAGGGGGACAGGGACGTCGGAAACACCATATATTTT
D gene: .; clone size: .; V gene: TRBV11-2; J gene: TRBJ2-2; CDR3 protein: CASSLALPAGELFF; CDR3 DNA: TGTGCCAGCAGCTTAGCCCTCCCTGCCGGGGAGCTGTTTTTT
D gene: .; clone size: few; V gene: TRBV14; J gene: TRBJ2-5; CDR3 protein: CASSQVTQGTQYF; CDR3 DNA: TGTGCCAGCAGCCAAGTCACCCAGGGGACCCAGTACTTC
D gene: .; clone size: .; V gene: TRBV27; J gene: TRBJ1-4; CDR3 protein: CASSFTQAKKLFF; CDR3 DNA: TGTGCCAGCAGTTTCACCCAAGCCAAAAAACTGTTTTTT
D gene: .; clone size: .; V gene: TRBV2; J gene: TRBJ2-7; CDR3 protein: CASSYDARGYEQYF; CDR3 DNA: TGTGCCAGCAGTTACGACGCGAGGGGCTACGAGCAGTACTTC
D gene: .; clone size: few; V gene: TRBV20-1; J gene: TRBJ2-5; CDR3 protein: CSASAAGTYQETQYF; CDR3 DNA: TGCAGTGCTAGTGCGGCCGGGACATACCAAGAGACCCAGTACTTC
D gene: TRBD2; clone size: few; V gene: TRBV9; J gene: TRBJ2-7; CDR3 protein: CASSVDPGLAYEQYF; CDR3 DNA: TGTGCCAGCAGCGTAGATCCGGGACTAGCCTACGAGCAGTACTTC